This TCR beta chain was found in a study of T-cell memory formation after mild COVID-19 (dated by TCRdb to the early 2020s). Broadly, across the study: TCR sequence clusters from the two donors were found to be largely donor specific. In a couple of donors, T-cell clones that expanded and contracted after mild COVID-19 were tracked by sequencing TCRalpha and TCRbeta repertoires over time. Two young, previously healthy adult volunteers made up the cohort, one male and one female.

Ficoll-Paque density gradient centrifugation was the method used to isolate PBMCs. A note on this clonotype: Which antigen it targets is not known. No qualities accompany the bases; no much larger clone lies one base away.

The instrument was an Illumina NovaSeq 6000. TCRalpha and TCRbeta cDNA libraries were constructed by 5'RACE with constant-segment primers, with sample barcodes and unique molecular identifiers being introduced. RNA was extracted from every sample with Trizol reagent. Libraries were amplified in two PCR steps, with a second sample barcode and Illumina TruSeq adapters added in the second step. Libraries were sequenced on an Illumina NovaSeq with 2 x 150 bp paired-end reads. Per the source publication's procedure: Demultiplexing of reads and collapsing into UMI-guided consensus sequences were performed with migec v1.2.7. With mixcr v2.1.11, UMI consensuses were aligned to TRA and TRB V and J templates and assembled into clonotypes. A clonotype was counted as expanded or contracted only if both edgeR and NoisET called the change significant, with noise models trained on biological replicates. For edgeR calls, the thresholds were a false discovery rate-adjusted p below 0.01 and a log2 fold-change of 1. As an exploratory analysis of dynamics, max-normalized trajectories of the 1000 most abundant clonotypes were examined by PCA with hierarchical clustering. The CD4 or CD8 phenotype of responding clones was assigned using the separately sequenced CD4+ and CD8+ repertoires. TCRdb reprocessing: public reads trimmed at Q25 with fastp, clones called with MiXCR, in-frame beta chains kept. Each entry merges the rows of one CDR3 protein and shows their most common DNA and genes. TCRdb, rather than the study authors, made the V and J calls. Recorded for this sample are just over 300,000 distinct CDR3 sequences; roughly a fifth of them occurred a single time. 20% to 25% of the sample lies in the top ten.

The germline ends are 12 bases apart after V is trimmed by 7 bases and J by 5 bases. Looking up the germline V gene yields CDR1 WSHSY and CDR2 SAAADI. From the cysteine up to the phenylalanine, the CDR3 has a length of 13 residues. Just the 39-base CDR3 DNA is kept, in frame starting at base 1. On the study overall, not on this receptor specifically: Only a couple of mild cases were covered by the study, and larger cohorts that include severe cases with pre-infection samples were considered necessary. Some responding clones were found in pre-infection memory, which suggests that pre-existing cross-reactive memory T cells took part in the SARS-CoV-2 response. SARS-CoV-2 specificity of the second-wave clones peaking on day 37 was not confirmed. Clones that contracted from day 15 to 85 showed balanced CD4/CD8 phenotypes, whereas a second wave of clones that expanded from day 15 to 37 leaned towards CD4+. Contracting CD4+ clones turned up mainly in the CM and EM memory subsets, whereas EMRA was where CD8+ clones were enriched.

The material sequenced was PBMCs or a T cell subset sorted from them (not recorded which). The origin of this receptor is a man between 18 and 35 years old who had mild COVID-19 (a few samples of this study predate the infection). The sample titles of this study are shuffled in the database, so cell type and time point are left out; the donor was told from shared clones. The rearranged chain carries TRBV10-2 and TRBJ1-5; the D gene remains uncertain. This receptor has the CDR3 CASTVTAYQPQHF. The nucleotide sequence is TGCGCCAGCACCGTAACTGCATATCAGCCCCAGCATTTT.